The 23 T cell receptor beta chains in this list originate from one sample, sequenced in a study of T-cell memory formation after mild COVID-19. In TCRdb, the 5' RACE reads were re-called with MiXCR into one record per CDR3 protein. The sample lists 450,000 to 650,000 distinct CDR3 sequences, just over 20% occurring once. The specimen sequenced was PBMCs or a T cell subset sorted from them (not recorded which). The source of these receptors is an adult woman who had mild COVID-19 (a few samples of this study predate the infection). Cell type and time point are not known.

This clonotype occurred a few times. The chain combines TRBV10-3 with TRBJ2-7, with D perhaps matching TRBD1 (7 bases). The germline gives CDR1 ENHRY, CDR2 SYGVKD. The CDR3 contains 15 residues. V was shortened by 4 bases and J by 4 bases, with 17 bases between the two germline ends. CDR3 residues: CAISGGTVNDYEQYF. CDR3 bases: TGTGCCATCAGTGGCGGGACAGTCAATGATTACGAGCAGTACTTC.

This clonotype was detected a few times. The chain links TRBV4-1 to TRBJ1-1, with 8 positions matching TRBD1. Germline assignment: CDR1 MGHRA and CDR2 YSYEKL. The CDR3 is made up of 13 amino acids. V lost 4 bases and J lost 10; bases outside the gene matches: 8. In DNA form, the CDR3 reads TGCGCCAGCAGCCCAGCCGGACAGGGCCGAGCTTTCTTT. Its protein is CASSPAGQGRAFF.

A few counts support this clonotype. The chain uses TRBV19 and TRBJ1-5; a possible D gene is TRBD1 (5 bases). V was cut by 2 bases and J by 5 bases, with 10 bases left in between. The CDR3 spans 14 residues. The germline V gene encodes CDR1 LNHDA and CDR2 SQIVND (reference sequence). CDR3 in amino acids: CASSISTVDQPQHF. The CDR3 nucleotides read TGTGCCAGTAGTATATCGACAGTAGATCAGCCCCAGCATTTT. The complete variable domain, with remaining parts taken from reference TRBV19 and TRBJ1-5, reads DGGITQSPKYLFRKEGQNVTLSCEQNLNHDAMYWYRQDPGQGLRLIYYSQIVNDFQKGDIAEGYSVSREKKESFPLTVTSAQKNPTAFYLCASSISTVDQPQHFGDGTRLSIL.

The CDR3 region has the DNA TGCGCCAGCAGCTTGGATCCCCGGGGTGGCGAGCAGTTCTTC. It specifies CASSLDPRGGEQFF. The chain carries TRBV5-1 and TRBJ2-1; D is possibly TRBD2 (5 bases). The CDR3 is 14 residues long. The germline gives CDR1 SGHRS, CDR2 YFSETQ. The V end was cut by 0 bases, the J end by 10 bases, with 14 bases between.

V gene TRBV12-3 or TRBV12-4 combines with J gene TRBJ1-1; no clear D. V lost 3 bases to trimming and J lost 1 base, with 12 bases between them. This CDR3 is built from 15 residues. CDR3 amino acids: CASSLTGGRNTEAFF. In DNA form, the CDR3 reads TGTGCCAGCAGTTTGACGGGCGGCCGGAACACTGAAGCTTTCTTT.

The chain couples TRBV5-1 to TRBJ2-1; perhaps D is TRBD1 or TRBD2 (5 bases each). This CDR3 is built from 15 residues. Germline assignment: CDR1 SGHRS and CDR2 YFSETQ. V dropped 4 bases and J dropped 7 bases, with 18 bases sitting between them. CDR3 protein: CASSRSAGFSNEQFF. CDR3 in DNA: TGCGCCAGCAGCCGTAGCGCAGGGTTCTCAAATGAGCAGTTCTTC.

This clonotype was seen only a few times. The V call is TRBV11-2, the J call TRBJ2-1; perhaps TRBD2 as D (6 bases). The CDR3 contains 17 residues. Germline loops: CDR1 SGHAT, CDR2 FQNNGV. V was cut by 5 bases and J by 0 bases, with 17 bases left in between. The CDR3 sequence: CASSPRTSGSSYNEQFF. The CDR3 bases are TGTGCCAGCAGCCCCCGCACGTCCGGGAGCTCCTACAATGAGCAGTTCTTC.

This clonotype showed up just a few times. The chain uses TRBV3-1 and TRBJ2-7; no firm D call. The germline V gene has CDR1 LGHDT and CDR2 YNNKEL (reference sequence). The CDR3 runs 15 residues. Trimming left V 0 bases short and J 2 bases short, with 11 bases between. CDR3: CASSQDVAGTYEQYF. The DNA of the CDR3 is TGTGCCAGCAGCCAAGATGTGGCAGGTACCTACGAGCAGTACTTC.

J is TRBJ2-1 and V is TRBV7-8, with D tentatively TRBD1 (6 bases). CDR3 length: 14 amino acids. Germline values: CDR1 SGHVS, CDR2 FQNEAQ. V lost 6 bases, J lost 4 bases, and 13 bases lay in between. The CDR3 region is CASSKRDRYNEQFF. The CDR3 nucleotides are TGTGCCAGCAGTAAGCGAGACAGGTACAATGAGCAGTTCTTC. The entire variable domain, with the rest obtained from reference TRBV7-8 and TRBJ2-1, is as follows: GAGVSQSPRYKVAKRGQDVALRCDPISGHVSLFWYQQALGQGPEFLTYFQNEAQLDKSGLPSDRFFAERPEGSVSTLKIQRTQQEDSAVYLCASSKRDRYNEQFFGPGTRLTVL.

The chain is built from TRBV5-1 and TRBJ1-5; a possible D gene is TRBD1 (6 bases). Germline V gene data show CDR1 as SGHRS and CDR2 as YFSETQ. V was clipped by 5 bases and J by 5 bases, with 20 bases between them. The CDR3 sequence is 16 residues long. This CDR3 is CASRATEQGGHQPQHF. CDR3 sequence (DNA): TGCGCCAGCAGGGCGACTGAACAGGGAGGTCATCAGCCCCAGCATTTT.

The chain recombines TRBV18 with TRBJ2-7; the D gene is possibly TRBD1 (5 bases). Germline V gene sequence: CDR1 KGHSH, CDR2 LQKENI. The CDR3 contains 14 residues. The V and J ends lost 5 bases and 6 bases respectively, with 17 bases between them. CDR3: CASSGDSMAPEQYF. Written as DNA, the CDR3 is TGTGCCAGCTCAGGAGACAGCATGGCCCCCGAGCAGTACTTC. The full variable domain, with the rest looked up from reference TRBV18 and TRBJ2-7, is NAGVMQNPRHLVRRRGQEARLRCSPMKGHSHVYWYRQLPEEGLKFMVYLQKENIIDESGMPKERFSAEFPKEGPSILRIQQVVRGDSAAYFCASSGDSMAPEQYFGPGTRLTVT.

The V call is TRBV7-9, the J call TRBJ1-1; no definite D call. The V gene's germline CDR1 is SEHNR and CDR2 FQNEAQ (reference sequence). This CDR3 region has 13 residues. Trimming left V 4 bases short and J 10 bases short, with 16 bases between. This CDR3 is CASSSARVVAAFF. CDR3 sequence (DNA): TGTGCCAGCAGCTCCGCCCGGGTGGTGGCAGCTTTCTTT.

The chain uses TRBV10-3 and TRBJ2-7; no clear D. The CDR3 spans 12 residues. The V and J ends lost 5 bases and 5 bases respectively, with 10 bases between them. CDR1 is ENHRY, CDR2 SYGVKD, per germline. The CDR3 protein is CAISRVEDEQYF. The CDR3 DNA sequence: TGTGCCATCAGTAGGGTTGAGGACGAGCAGTACTTC.

The chain uses TRBV7-9 and TRBJ1-4; TRBD1 matches 7 bases. CDR3 length: 14 residues. V lost 3 bases to trimming and J lost 8 bases; unmatched junction nucleotides: 6. CDR1 SEHNR and CDR2 FQNEAQ come from the germline V gene (reference sequence). The CDR3 region is CASSFAGGLEKLFF. The CDR3 nucleotides are TGTGCCAGCAGCTTCGCAGGGGGTCTGGAAAAACTGTTTTTT.

V is TRBV29-1 and J is TRBJ2-7; 8 bases are shared with TRBD1. The CDR3 has 13 residues. Germline V gives CDR1 SQVTM, CDR2 ANQGSEA. V shed 3 bases, J shed 6 bases, and the junction held 7 bases outside the gene matches. The DNA for the CDR3 is TGCAGCGTTGATTTTGGACAGGGACCCGAGCAGTACTTC. Amino acid sequence: CSVDFGQGPEQYF.

This clonotype was found once. This chain connects TRBV27 to TRBJ1-2; D is unresolved. The germline V and J ends were trimmed by 2 bases and 8 bases, with 15 bases remaining between them. This CDR3 is built from 14 residues. From germline, CDR1 is MNHEY and CDR2 SMNVEV (reference sequence). The chain's CDR3 is CASSLTADLRGYTF. The DNA for the CDR3 is TGTGCCAGCAGTTTAACCGCGGACCTGAGGGGCTACACCTTC.

This clonotype has at least ten counts. The V call is TRBV5-1, the J call TRBJ2-7; the D call may be TRBD1 or TRBD2 (5 bases each). The CDR3 covers 15 residues. Trimming removed 4 bases from V and 7 bases from J, with 21 bases in between. The germline V gene has CDR1 SGHRS and CDR2 YFSETQ. The DNA of the CDR3 is TGCGCCAGCAGCCCCTCCTCCAGGGCCGAGGGAGAGCAGTACTTC. Its protein is CASSPSSRAEGEQYF.

This clonotype was seen only a few times. The chain employs TRBV9 and TRBJ2-2, with 10 bases matching TRBD2. There are 15 residues in the CDR3. V shed 4 bases, J shed 4 bases, and the junction held 4 bases outside the gene matches. CDR1 and CDR2 from the germline V gene are SGDLS and YYNGEE. The CDR3 region is CASSKTSGLTGELFF. The CDR3 bases are TGTGCCAGCAGCAAGACTAGCGGGCTCACCGGGGAGCTGTTTTTT.

In nucleotides, the CDR3 is TGCAGTGCTAGGGAAACAGGGTTATCACCCCTCCACTTT. Its translation: CSARETGLSPLHF. V and J are TRBV20-1 and TRBJ1-6; D is perhaps TRBD1 (6 bases). The CDR3 has 13 residues. Trimming took off 3 bases at V and 10 bases at J, with 13 bases between the two ends. In germline, CDR1 is DFQATT, CDR2 SNEGSKA (reference sequence).

This clonotype was seen at least ten times. The chain joins TRBV12-3 or TRBV12-4 to TRBJ2-1; the D gene is possibly TRBD2 (6 bases). CDR3 length: 12 residues. The V and J ends lost 6 bases and 8 bases respectively, with 11 bases between them. The CDR3 nucleotides read TGTGCCAGCAGCCTAGGGACTCATGAGCAGTTCTTC. Amino acid sequence: CASSLGTHEQFF.

This clonotype was detected only a few times. The J gene is TRBJ2-3, the V gene TRBV7-9; 11 nucleotides agree with TRBD2. The CDR3 totals 16 residues. Germline-derived CDR1 and CDR2 are SEHNR and FQNEAQ (reference sequence). V was clipped by 1 base and J by 5 bases; unmatched bases: 5. The CDR3 region is CASSLVGTSGGDTQYF. CDR3 bases: TGTGCCAGCAGCTTAGTAGGGACTAGCGGTGGAGATACGCAGTATTTT.

This clonotype was counted at least ten times. The V gene is TRBV7-2, the J gene TRBJ2-3, with a weak D call TRBD2 (5 bases). From germline, CDR1 is SGHTA and CDR2 FQGNSA. The length of the CDR3 is 16 residues. With 5 bases removed from V and 0 bases from J, the gap between germline ends came to 15 bases. CDR3 loop: CASSPLGGSSTDTQYF. In DNA, the CDR3 is TGTGCCAGCAGCCCTCTGGGCGGGTCTAGCACAGATACGCAGTATTTT.

In this sample, this clonotype turned up a few times. The V and J genes are TRBV11-2 and TRBJ1-2; 7 nucleotides match TRBD1. Germline trimming cut 5 bases from V and 1 base from J; bases unmatched to any gene: 7. CDR1 is SGHAT, CDR2 FQNNGV, per germline. The CDR3 runs to 15 residues. The CDR3 region has the DNA TGTGCCAGCAGCGGGTACAGGGGACTTAACTATGGCTACACCTTC. Amino acids: CASSGYRGLNYGYTF.